This T cell receptor (beta chain) derives from a study of shared clonotypes between healthy human individuals. Terminally differentiated effector memory CD45RA+ cells were excluded from the naive CD8 cells, which were CD45RO-negative and positively selected for CCR7. The V end lost 2 bases, the J end lost 4 bases, and 7 bases lay between the germline ends. The CDR3 spans 13 residues. The germline gives CDR1 MNHEY, CDR2 SMNVEV (reference sequence). How the authors handled the data: Junction-only sequences produced by ImmunoSEQ had no quality scores, so filtering differed. The data were produced by immunoSEQ multiplex PCR, yet TCRdb's version contains in-frame clones alone and is incomplete. Clone size and the V and J calls come from that table; the DNA yielded D and trimming. The sample lists some 2,100,000 clones, about 92% occurring once. Details on this clone: The antigen remains undetermined.

Overall study results and limits: Naive subsets generally exceeded memory subsets in estimated richness. Naive CD4 clonotype sharing across several donors was approximately 5.2%.

Sequenced sample: naive CD8+ T cells from PBMCs. V and J are TRBV27 and TRBJ2-3; D gene ambiguous. The sequence was obtained from a man in his late teens or twenties in good health. Some clones in this sample may be carry-over from other donors' samples. CDR3 nucleotides: TGTGCCAGCAGTTTAACGGGTGCAGATACGCAGTATTTT. Translated, it gives CASSLTGADTQYF.